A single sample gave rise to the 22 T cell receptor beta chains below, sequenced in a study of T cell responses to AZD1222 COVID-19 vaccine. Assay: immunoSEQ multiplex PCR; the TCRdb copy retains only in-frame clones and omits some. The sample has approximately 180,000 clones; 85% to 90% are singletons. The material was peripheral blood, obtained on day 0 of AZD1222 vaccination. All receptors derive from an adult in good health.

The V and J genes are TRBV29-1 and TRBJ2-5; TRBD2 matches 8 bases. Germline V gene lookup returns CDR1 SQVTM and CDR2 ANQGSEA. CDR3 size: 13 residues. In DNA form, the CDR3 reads TGCACCGCGGGGGGCTCTAGCCGAGAGACCCAGTACTTC. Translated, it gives CTAGGSSRETQYF.

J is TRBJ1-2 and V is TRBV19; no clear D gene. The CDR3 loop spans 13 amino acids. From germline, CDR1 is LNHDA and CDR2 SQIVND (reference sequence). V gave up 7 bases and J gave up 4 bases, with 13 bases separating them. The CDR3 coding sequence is TGTGCCAGTAACGTGGGCAGCATCTATGGCTACACCTTC. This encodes CASNVGSIYGYTF.

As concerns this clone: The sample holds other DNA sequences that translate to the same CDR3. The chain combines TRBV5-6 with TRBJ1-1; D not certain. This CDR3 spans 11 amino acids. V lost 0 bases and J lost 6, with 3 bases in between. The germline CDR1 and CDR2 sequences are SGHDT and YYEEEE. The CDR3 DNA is TGTGCCAGCAGCTTGGGGCCTGAAGCTTTCTTT. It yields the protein CASSLGPEAFF. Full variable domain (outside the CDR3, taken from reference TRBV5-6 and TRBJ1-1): DAGVTQSPTHLIKTRGQQVTLRCSPKSGHDTVSWYQQALGQGPQFIFQYYEEEERQRGNFPDRFSGHQFPNYSSELNVNALLLGDSALYLCASSLGPEAFFGQGTRLTVV.

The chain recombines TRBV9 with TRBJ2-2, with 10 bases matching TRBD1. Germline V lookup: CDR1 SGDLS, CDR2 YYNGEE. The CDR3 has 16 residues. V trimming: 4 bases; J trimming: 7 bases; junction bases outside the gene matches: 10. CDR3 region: CASSPPGTGDGGELFF. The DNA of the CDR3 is TGTGCCAGCAGCCCTCCAGGGACAGGGGACGGCGGGGAGCTGTTTTTT. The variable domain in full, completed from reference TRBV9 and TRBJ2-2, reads DSGVTQTPKHLITATGQRVTLRCSPRSGDLSVYWYQQSLDQGLQFLIQYYNGEERAKGNILERFSAQQFPDLHSELNLSSLELGDSALYFCASSPPGTGDGGELFFGEGSRLTVL.

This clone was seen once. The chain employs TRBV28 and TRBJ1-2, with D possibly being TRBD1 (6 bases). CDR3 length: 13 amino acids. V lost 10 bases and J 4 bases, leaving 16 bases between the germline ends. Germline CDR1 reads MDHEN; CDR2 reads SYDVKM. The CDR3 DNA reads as TGTGCCACCCGGGGGCCGCCGATCTATGGCTACACCTTC. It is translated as CATRGPPIYGYTF.

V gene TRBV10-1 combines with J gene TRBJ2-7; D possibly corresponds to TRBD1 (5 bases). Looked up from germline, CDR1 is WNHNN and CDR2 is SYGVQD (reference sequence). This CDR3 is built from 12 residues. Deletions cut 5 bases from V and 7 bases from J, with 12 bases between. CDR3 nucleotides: TGCGCCAGCAGTCCATTTTCAGGGGAGCAGTACTTC. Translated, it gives CASSPFSGEQYF.

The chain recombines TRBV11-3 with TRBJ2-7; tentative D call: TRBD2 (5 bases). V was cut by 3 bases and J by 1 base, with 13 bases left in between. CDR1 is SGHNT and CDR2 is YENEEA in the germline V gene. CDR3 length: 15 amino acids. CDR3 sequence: CASSLGGGESYEQYF. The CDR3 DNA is TGTGCCAGCAGCTTGGGCGGAGGAGAATCCTACGAGCAGTACTTC.

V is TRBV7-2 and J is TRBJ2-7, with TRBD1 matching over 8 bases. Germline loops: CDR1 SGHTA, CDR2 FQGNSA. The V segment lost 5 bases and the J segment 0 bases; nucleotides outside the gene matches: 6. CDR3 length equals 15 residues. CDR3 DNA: TGTGCCAGCAGCATTCAGGGGGCCAGCTCCTACGAGCAGTACTTC. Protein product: CASSIQGASSYEQYF.

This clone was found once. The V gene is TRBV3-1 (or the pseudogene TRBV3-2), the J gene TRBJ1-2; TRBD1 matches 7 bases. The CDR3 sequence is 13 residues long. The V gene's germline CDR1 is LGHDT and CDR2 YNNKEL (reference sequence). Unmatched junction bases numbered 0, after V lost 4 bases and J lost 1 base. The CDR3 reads CASSRDSNYGYTF. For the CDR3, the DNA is TGTGCCAGCAGCCGGGACAGTAACTATGGCTACACCTTC.

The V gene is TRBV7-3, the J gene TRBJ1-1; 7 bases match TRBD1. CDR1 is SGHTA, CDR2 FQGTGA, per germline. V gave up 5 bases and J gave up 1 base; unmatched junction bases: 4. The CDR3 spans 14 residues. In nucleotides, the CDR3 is TGTGCCAGCAGCCTGGGACAGCCGAACACTGAAGCTTTCTTT. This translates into CASSLGQPNTEAFF.

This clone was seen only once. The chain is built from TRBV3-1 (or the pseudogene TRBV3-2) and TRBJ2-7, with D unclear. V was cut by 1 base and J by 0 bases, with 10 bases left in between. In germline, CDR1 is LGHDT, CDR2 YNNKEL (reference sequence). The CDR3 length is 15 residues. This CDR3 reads CASSQGIGSSYEQYV. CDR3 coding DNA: TGTGCCAGCAGCCAAGGTATAGGTAGCTCCTACGAGCAGTACGTC.

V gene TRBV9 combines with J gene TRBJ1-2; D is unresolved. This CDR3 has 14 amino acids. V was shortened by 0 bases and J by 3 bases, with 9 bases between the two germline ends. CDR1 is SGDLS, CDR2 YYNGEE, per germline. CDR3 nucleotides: TGTGCCAGCAGCGTAGCCCCGCAGGACTATGGCTACACCTTC. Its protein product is CASSVAPQDYGYTF.

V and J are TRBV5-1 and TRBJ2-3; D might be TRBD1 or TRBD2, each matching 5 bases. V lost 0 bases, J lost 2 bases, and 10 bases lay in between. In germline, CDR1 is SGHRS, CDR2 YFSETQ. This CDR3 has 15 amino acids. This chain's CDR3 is CASSLVGASTDTQYF. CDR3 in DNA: TGCGCCAGCAGCTTGGTCGGGGCCTCCACAGATACGCAGTATTTT.

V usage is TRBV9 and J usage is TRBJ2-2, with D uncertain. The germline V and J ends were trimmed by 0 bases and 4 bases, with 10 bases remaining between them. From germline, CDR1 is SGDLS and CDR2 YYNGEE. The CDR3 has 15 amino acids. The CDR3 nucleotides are TGTGCCAGCAGCGTAGTAATAGGCTTCACCGGGGAGCTGTTTTTT. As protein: CASSVVIGFTGELFF.

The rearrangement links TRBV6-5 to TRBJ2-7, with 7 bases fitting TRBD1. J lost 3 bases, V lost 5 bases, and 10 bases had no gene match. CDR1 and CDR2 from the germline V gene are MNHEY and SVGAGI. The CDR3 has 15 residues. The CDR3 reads CASSRARQGVYEQYF. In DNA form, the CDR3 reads TGTGCCAGCAGTCGCGCCCGACAGGGAGTCTACGAGCAGTACTTC.

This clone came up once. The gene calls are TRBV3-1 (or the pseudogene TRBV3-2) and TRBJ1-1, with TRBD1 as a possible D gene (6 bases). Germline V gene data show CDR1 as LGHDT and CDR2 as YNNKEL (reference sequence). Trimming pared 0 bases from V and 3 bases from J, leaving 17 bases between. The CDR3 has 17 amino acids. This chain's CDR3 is CASSQDPWGRLDTEAFF. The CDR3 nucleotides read TGTGCCAGCAGCCAAGATCCATGGGGGCGTTTGGACACTGAAGCTTTCTTT.

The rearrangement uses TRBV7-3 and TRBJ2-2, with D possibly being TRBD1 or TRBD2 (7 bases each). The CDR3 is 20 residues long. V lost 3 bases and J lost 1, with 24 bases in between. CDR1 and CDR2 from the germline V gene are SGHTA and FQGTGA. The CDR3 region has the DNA TGTGCCAGCAGCTTTAGGGGAGGGGCCGGGGACAGCCTGAACACCGGGGAGCTGTTTTTT. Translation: CASSFRGGAGDSLNTGELFF.

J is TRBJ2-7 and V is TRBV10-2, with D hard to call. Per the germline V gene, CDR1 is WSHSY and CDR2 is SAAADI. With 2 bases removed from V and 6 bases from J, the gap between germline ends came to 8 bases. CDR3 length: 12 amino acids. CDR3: CASSERNSEQYV. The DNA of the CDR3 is TGCGCCAGCAGTGAGCGCAATAGCGAGCAGTACGTC.

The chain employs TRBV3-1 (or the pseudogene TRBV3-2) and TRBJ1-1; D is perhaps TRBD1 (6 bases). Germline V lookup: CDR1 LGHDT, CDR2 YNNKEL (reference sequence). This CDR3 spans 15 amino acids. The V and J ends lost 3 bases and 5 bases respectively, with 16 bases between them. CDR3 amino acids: CASSHPPQGGTEAFF. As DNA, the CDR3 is TGTGCCAGCAGCCATCCACCACAGGGCGGAACTGAAGCTTTCTTT.

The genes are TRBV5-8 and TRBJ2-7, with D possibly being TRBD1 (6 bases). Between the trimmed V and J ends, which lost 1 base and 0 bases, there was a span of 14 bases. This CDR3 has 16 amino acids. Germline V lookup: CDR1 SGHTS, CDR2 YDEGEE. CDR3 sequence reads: CASSLTGSGSSYEQYV. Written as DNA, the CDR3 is TGTGCCAGCAGCTTGACAGGGTCGGGGAGCTCCTACGAGCAGTACGTC.

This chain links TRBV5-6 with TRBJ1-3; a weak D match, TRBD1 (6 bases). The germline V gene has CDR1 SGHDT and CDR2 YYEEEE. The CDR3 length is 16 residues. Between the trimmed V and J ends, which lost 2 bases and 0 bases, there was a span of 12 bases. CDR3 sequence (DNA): TGTGCCAGCAGCTTAGGAACAGGGTACTCTGGAAACACCATATATTTT. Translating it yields CASSLGTGYSGNTIYF.

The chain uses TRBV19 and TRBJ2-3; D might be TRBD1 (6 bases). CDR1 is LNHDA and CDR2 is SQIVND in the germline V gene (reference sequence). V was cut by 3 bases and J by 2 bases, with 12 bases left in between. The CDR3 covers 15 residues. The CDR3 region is CASSIRTGLTDTQYF. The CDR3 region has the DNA TGTGCCAGTAGTATCCGAACAGGGCTCACAGATACGCAGTATTTT. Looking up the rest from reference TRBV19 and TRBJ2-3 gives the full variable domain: DGGITQSPKYLFRKEGQNVTLSCEQNLNHDAMYWYRQDPGQGLRLIYYSQIVNDFQKGDIAEGYSVSREKKESFPLTVTSAQKNPTAFYLCASSIRTGLTDTQYFGPGTRLTVL.